This T cell receptor (beta chain) was sequenced for a study of Graves' ophthalmopathy and Graves' hyperthyroidism. The sample holds many counts of this clonotype. As the template, RNA transcripts were used to amplify TCR beta CDR3 regions. In the first round, RT-PCR was carried out with HTBI primers, and a multiplex PCR formed the second round. TCRdb itself ran the multiplex PCR reads through MiXCR, one entry per CDR3 protein. The repertoire holds some 1.1 million distinct CDR3 sequences, with approximately 35% as singletons. The ends were cut back, 4 bases at V and 3 bases at J, with 19 bases in the middle. Germline assignment: CDR1 DFQATT and CDR2 SNEGSKA (reference sequence). The CDR3 sequence is 15 residues long.

This TCR derives from an adult man with Graves' hyperthyroidism. Sequenced material: peripheral blood or thyroid tissue (not recorded which). The chain combines TRBV20-1 with TRBJ2-7, with TRBD1 as a possible D gene (5 bases). The CDR3 spells CSATDQQGTFYEQYF. The DNA for the CDR3 is TGCAGTGCTACAGACCAGCAGGGCACGTTCTACGAGCAGTACTTC.